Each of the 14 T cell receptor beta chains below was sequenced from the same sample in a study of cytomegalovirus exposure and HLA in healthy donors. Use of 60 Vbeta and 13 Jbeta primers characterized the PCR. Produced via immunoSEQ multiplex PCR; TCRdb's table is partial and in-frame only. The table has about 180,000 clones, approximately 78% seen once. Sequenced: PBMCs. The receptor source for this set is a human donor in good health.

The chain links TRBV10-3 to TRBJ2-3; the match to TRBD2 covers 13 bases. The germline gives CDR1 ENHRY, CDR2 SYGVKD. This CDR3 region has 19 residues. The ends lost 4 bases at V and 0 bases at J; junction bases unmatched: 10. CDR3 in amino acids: CAISGGLAGAPSSTDTQYF. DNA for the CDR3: TGTGCCATCAGTGGTGGACTAGCGGGGGCCCCATCTAGCACAGATACGCAGTATTTT.

The CDR3 protein is CASSRWGQLNTEAFF. CDR3 nucleotide sequence: TGTGCCAGTAGCCGCTGGGGACAGCTGAACACTGAAGCTTTCTTT. The genes are TRBV19 and TRBJ1-1, with 7 bases aligning to TRBD1. The J segment lost 0 bases and the V segment lost 6 bases, leaving 7 bases of the junction unmatched. CDR1 is LNHDA and CDR2 is SQIVND in the germline V gene (reference sequence). The CDR3 sequence is 15 residues long.

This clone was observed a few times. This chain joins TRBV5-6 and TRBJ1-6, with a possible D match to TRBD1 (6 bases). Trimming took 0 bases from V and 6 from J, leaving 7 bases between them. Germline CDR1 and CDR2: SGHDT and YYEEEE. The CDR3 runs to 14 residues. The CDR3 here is CASSLEQGNSPLHF. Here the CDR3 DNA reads TGTGCCAGCAGCTTGGAACAGGGTAATTCACCCCTCCACTTT. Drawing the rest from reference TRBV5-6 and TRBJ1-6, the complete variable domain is DAGVTQSPTHLIKTRGQQVTLRCSPKSGHDTVSWYQQALGQGPQFIFQYYEEEERQRGNFPDRFSGHQFPNYSSELNVNALLLGDSALYLCASSLEQGNSPLHFGNGTRLTVT.

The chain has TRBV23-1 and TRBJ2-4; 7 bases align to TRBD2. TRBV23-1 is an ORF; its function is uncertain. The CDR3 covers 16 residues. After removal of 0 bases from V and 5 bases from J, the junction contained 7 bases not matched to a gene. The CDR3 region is CASSQSKVGRENIQYF. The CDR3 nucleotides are TGCGCCAGCAGTCAATCGAAAGTTGGGAGGGAAAACATTCAGTACTTC.

The CDR3 sequence: CASSIGGGITEAFF. As DNA, the CDR3 is TGTGCCAGTAGTATCGGGGGGGGGATCACTGAAGCTTTCTTT. The chain has TRBV19 and TRBJ1-1; TRBD1 might be the D (5 bases). The germline V gene encodes CDR1 LNHDA and CDR2 SQIVND (reference sequence). The length of the CDR3 is 14 residues. The V gene lost 3 bases and the J gene lost 4 bases, with 12 bases spanning the gap.

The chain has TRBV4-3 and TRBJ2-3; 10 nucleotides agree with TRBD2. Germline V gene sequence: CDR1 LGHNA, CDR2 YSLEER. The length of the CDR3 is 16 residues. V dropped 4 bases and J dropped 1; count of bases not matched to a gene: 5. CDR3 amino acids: CASSRDGTSGTDTQYF. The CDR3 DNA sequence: TGCGCCAGCAGCCGAGACGGGACTAGCGGCACAGATACGCAGTATTTT.

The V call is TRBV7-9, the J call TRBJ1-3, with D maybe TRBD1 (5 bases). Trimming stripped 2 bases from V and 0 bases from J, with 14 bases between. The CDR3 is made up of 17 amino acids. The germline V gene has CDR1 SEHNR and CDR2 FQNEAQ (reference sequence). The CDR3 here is CASSLTRGGSSGNTIYF. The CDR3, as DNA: TGTGCCAGCAGCTTAACGAGGGGAGGAAGCTCTGGAAACACCATATATTTT.

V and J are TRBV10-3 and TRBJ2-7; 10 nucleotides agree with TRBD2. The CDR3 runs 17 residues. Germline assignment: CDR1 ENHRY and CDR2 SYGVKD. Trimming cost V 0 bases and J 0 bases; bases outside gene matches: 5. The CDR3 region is CAISESRTSGPSYEQYF. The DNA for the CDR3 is TGTGCCATCAGTGAGTCGAGGACTAGCGGCCCCTCCTACGAGCAGTACTTC.

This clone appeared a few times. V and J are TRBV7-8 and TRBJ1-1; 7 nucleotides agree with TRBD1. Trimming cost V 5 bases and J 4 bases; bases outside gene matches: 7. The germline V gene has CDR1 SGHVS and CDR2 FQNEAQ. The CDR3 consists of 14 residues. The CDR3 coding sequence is TGTGCCAGCAGCCACCCGAACAGGGGCACTGAAGCTTTCTTT. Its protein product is CASSHPNRGTEAFF.

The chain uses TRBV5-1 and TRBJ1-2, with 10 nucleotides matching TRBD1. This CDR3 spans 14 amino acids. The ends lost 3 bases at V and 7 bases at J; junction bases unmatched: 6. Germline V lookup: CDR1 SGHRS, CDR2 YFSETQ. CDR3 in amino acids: CASSWGQGHSGYTF. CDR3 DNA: TGCGCCAGCAGCTGGGGACAGGGGCACAGTGGCTACACCTTC. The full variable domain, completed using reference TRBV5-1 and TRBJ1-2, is KAGVTQTPRYLIKTRGQQVTLSCSPISGHRSVSWYQQTPGQGLQFLFEYFSETQRNKGNFPGRFSGRQFSNSRSEMNVSTLELGDSALYLCASSWGQGHSGYTFGSGTRLTVV.

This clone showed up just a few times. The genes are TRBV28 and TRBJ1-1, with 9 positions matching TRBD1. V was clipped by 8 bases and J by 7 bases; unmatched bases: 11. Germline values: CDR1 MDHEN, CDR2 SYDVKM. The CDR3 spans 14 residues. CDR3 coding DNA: TGTGCCAGCGAACTGACAGGGGGTTCTAGTGAAGCTTTCTTT. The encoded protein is CASELTGGSSEAFF.

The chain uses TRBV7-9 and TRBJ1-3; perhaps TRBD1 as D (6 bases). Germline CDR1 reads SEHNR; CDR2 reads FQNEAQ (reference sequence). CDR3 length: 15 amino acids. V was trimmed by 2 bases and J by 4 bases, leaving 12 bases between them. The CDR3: CASSLLTGSGNTIYF. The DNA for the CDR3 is TGTGCCAGCAGCTTACTTACAGGGTCGGGAAACACCATATATTTT.

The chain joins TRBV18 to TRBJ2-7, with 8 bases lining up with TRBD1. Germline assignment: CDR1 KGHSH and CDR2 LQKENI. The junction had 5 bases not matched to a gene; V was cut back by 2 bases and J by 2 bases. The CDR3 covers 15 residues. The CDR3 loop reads CASSPYRGDPYEQYF. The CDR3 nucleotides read TGTGCCAGCTCACCATACAGGGGGGACCCCTACGAGCAGTACTTC.

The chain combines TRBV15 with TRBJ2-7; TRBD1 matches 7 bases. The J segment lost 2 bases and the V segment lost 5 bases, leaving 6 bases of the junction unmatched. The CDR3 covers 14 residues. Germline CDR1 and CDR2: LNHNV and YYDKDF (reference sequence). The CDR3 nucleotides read TGTGCCACCAGCCCCCGGGACAGAACCTACGAGCAGTACTTC. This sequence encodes CATSPRDRTYEQYF.